This T cell receptor (beta chain) derives from a study of shared clonotypes between healthy human individuals. Findings and limits, study-wide: Having only a few donors restricted how much genetic and exposure-history diversity was captured.

Only in-frame clones appear in the TCRdb table, and some are missing; sequencing was by immunoSEQ multiplex PCR. The table has under 2,500,000 clones, almost 96% seen once. This clone was seen a single time. The antigen is undetermined. V shed 3 bases and J shed 0 bases, with 10 bases lying between them. Per the germline V gene, CDR1 is LNHDA and CDR2 is SQIVND (reference sequence). The CDR3 spans 15 residues. The chain recombines TRBV19 with TRBJ2-3; unclear D gene. The material sequenced was naive CD4+ T cells sorted from blood. As for subset: CD45RA+ positively selected. The sequence was collected from a man between 18 and 35 years old in good health. CDR3 DNA sequence: TGTGCCAGTAGTATGGGGTTTGGCAGCACAGATACGCAGTATTTT. This codes for CASSMGFGSTDTQYF.